This TCR beta chain is from a study of cytomegalovirus exposure and HLA in healthy donors. Study-wide results and caveats: Later on, a genetic analysis was performed. It linked a missense variant in DCLRE1C with V- and J-gene trimming of TCR beta.

Comments on this clone: No antigen is known for it.

There are 13 residues in the CDR3. Germline V gives CDR1 LGHNA, CDR2 YSLEER. Trimming shortened V by 0 bases and J by 8 bases, and 9 bases separated the two germline ends. Both 60 Vbeta primers and 13 Jbeta primers went into the PCR. The repertoire was sequenced with immunoSEQ multiplex PCR; TCRdb's copy has only in-frame clones and lacks some. There are roughly 180,000 clones in the sample; roughly 84% occur only once, and 1% lies in the top ten. The chain is built from TRBV4-3 and TRBJ2-3, with D uncertain. The sequenced sample was PBMCs. The source is a man aged 30-40 years in good health and CMV-seronegative. The CDR3: CASSQESRGTQYF. The CDR3 DNA sequence: TGCGCCAGCAGCCAAGAAAGTCGAGGTACGCAGTATTTT.